These 22 T cell receptor beta chains came from one sample sequenced in a study of cytomegalovirus exposure and HLA in healthy donors. PCR primers comprised 60 Vbeta and 13 Jbeta primers. TCRdb's table, derived via immunoSEQ multiplex PCR, lists solely in-frame clones and lacks some. The sample lists 150,000 to 200,000 clones; approximately 85% were seen once. The sample was PBMCs. These receptors all come from a woman in her forties or fifties in good health and CMV-seronegative.

CDR3 loop: CASSAGQVPYEQYF. The CDR3 region has the DNA TGTGCCAGCAGTGCTGGACAGGTACCCTACGAGCAGTACTTC. This chain connects TRBV2 to TRBJ2-7; 7 nucleotides line up with TRBD1. J was trimmed by 2 bases and V by 4 bases; bases with no gene match: 5. The CDR3 spans 14 residues. Germline assignment: CDR1 SNHLY and CDR2 FYNNEI.

V and J are TRBV10-3 and TRBJ1-2; D ambiguous. The germline V and J ends were trimmed by 0 bases and 4 bases, with 24 bases remaining between them. Germline CDR1 is ENHRY and CDR2 is SYGVKD. The CDR3 contains 19 residues. The CDR3 coding sequence is TGTGCCATCAGTGAGTCGGGCGTCACAAGCCCCCTCCAAAGCTATGGCTACACCTTC. Translation gives CAISESGVTSPLQSYGYTF.

This chain joins TRBV4-2 and TRBJ2-1; 11 positions agree with TRBD2. V lost 8 bases and J lost 10; bases outside the gene matches: 13. Germline CDR1 LGHNA, CDR2 YNFKEQ. CDR3 size: 15 residues. The CDR3 region has the DNA TGTGCCAGCGGAACCGGGACTAGCGGACGAGGGGAGCAGTTCTTC. Encoded protein: CASGTGTSGRGEQFF.

The chain joins TRBV5-1 to TRBJ2-3; D is possibly TRBD2 (5 bases). The V and J ends lost 6 bases and 5 bases respectively, with 13 bases between them. The V gene's germline CDR1 is SGHRS and CDR2 YFSETQ. The CDR3 is 13 residues long. DNA of the CDR3: TGCGCCAGCAAGCTGCTTAGCGTAGATACGCAGTATTTT. This gives the protein CASKLLSVDTQYF.

The V and J genes are TRBV6-5 and TRBJ1-2; D unresolved. The length of the CDR3 is 15 residues. V lost 0 bases and J lost 6, with 14 bases in between. The germline V gene encodes CDR1 MNHEY and CDR2 SVGAGI. The CDR3 spells CASSYSPGGSDGYTF. CDR3 sequence (DNA): TGTGCCAGCAGTTACTCACCGGGAGGGTCCGATGGCTACACCTTC.

CDR3 in amino acids: CASSERGSGETQYF. CDR3 coding DNA: TGTGCCAGCAGTGAACGTGGGAGTGGGGAGACCCAGTACTTC. The chain combines TRBV2 with TRBJ2-5, with a weak D call TRBD2 (5 bases). Germline CDR1 and CDR2: SNHLY and FYNNEI. This CDR3 has 14 residues. Trimming pared 2 bases from V and 5 bases from J, leaving 12 bases between.

The chain is built from TRBV5-1 and TRBJ2-2, with 11 positions matching TRBD2. Germline CDR1 and CDR2: SGHRS and YFSETQ. The CDR3 is made up of 17 amino acids. J lost 1 base, V lost 5 bases, and 7 bases had no gene match. CDR3 coding DNA: TGCGCCAGCAGTTTGATAGCGGGAGGGCTGAACACCGGGGAGCTGTTTTTT. This codes for CASSLIAGGLNTGELFF.

The chain uses TRBV5-5 and TRBJ2-1; TRBD2 matches at 10 bases. Germline V gene lookup returns CDR1 SGHKS and CDR2 YYEKEE (reference sequence). J was trimmed by 4 bases and V by 5 bases; bases with no gene match: 6. The CDR3 totals 15 residues. CDR3 sequence reads: CASRLSSGSYNEQFF. CDR3 nucleotide sequence: TGTGCCAGCAGACTTTCTAGCGGGAGTTACAATGAGCAGTTCTTC.

The chain couples TRBV27 to TRBJ2-1, with 8 positions matching TRBD2. The CDR3 runs 20 residues. V dropped 1 base and J dropped 4; count of bases not matched to a gene: 18. Germline CDR1 is MNHEY and CDR2 is SMNVEV (reference sequence). The CDR3 reads CASSLFRGGPGLGPYNEQFF. The CDR3 DNA follows: TGTGCCAGCAGTTTATTCCGGGGGGGCCCAGGTTTGGGCCCGTACAATGAGCAGTTCTTC.

The V call is TRBV11-3, the J call TRBJ2-7, with 9 bases matching TRBD1. Per germline, CDR1 SGHNT and CDR2 YENEEA. The CDR3 spans 14 residues. With 5 bases clipped from V and 2 bases from J, the junction kept 4 bases outside the gene matches. The CDR3 here is CASSPDRGAYEQYF. The CDR3 nucleotides read TGTGCCAGCAGCCCAGACAGGGGGGCCTACGAGCAGTACTTC.

In this sample, this clone turned up a few times. The genes are TRBV29-1 and TRBJ1-2; D remains ambiguous. Germline V lookup: CDR1 SQVTM, CDR2 ANQGSEA. The ends were cut back, 0 bases at V and 8 bases at J, with 10 bases in the middle. The CDR3 sequence is 12 residues long. CDR3 bases: TGCAGCGTTGAAGAGGGTGCGGGGGGCTACACCTTC. Translating it yields CSVEEGAGGYTF.

The genes are TRBV6-1 and TRBJ2-7; 8 bases agree with TRBD2. There are 14 residues in the CDR3. J gave up 5 bases and V 10 bases, and 13 bases lay outside the gene matches. Germline V gene sequence: CDR1 MNHNS, CDR2 SASEGT. CDR3 nucleotides: TGTGCCACCGGGAGGGGGGCGGGACTAAACGAGCAGTACTTC. Translation: CATGRGAGLNEQYF.

The V gene is TRBV6-5, the J gene TRBJ2-5; the D gene is possibly TRBD2 (6 bases). The CDR3 length is 15 residues. Germline CDR1 and CDR2: MNHEY and SVGAGI. Trimming removed 5 bases at V and 5 bases at J, with 18 bases between. The CDR3 loop reads CASSGGTRKAETQYF. Here the CDR3 DNA reads TGTGCCAGCAGTGGGGGGACTCGCAAGGCGGAGACCCAGTACTTC.

The chain carries TRBV28 and TRBJ1-2; D remains unclear. The V gene lost 6 bases and the J gene lost 8 bases, with 10 bases spanning the gap. This CDR3 region has 11 residues. Germline V gene data show CDR1 as MDHEN and CDR2 as SYDVKM. CDR3 amino acids: CASRMTGGYTF. CDR3 nucleotides: TGTGCCAGCAGAATGACGGGGGGCTACACCTTC.

The rearrangement uses TRBV19 and TRBJ1-5; 7 bases align to TRBD1. After removal of 3 bases from V and 4 bases from J, the junction contained 3 bases not matched to a gene. Germline CDR1 and CDR2: LNHDA and SQIVND (reference sequence). There are 14 residues in the CDR3. In nucleotides, the CDR3 is TGTGCCAGTAGTATTGACAGGGTTAATCAGCCCCAGCATTTT. Its protein product is CASSIDRVNQPQHF.

This clone is a singleton in its sample. A read error may account for a junction end that differs from germline. The genes are TRBV29-1 and TRBJ2-5, with a possible D match to TRBD2 (7 bases). The CDR3 totals 15 residues. The germline V gene encodes CDR1 SQVTM and CDR2 ANQGSEA. CDR3 residues: CGVEGGGIIQGTQYF. The DNA of the CDR3 is TGCGGCGTCGAAGGGGGGGGCATAATCCAAGGAACCCAGTACTTC.

The chain couples TRBV12-5 to TRBJ2-2, with 12 bases aligning to TRBD2. Trimming removed 5 bases from V and 2 bases from J; junction bases left unmatched: 3. This CDR3 has 16 amino acids. Germline-derived CDR1 and CDR2 are LGHNT and FRNRAP. In DNA, the CDR3 is TGTGCTAGTGGTAAGACTAGCGGGAGTAACACCGGGGAGCTGTTTTTT. Translated: CASGKTSGSNTGELFF.

This clone turned up a few times. The chain uses TRBV19 and TRBJ2-1, with 7 bases matching TRBD2. The V and J ends lost 2 bases and 10 bases, in that order; junction bases with no gene match: 11. The CDR3 has 15 residues. Germline assignment: CDR1 LNHDA and CDR2 SQIVND (reference sequence). CDR3: CASSIRSGAEKEQFF. The DNA of the CDR3 is TGTGCCAGTAGTATACGGAGCGGGGCGGAAAAGGAGCAGTTCTTC.

This chain links TRBV28 with TRBJ1-5, with 8 bases that match TRBD1. The CDR3 has 15 amino acids. The V segment lost 1 base and the J segment 9 bases; nucleotides outside the gene matches: 8. The germline V gene has CDR1 MDHEN and CDR2 SYDVKM. As DNA, the CDR3 is TGTGCCAGCAGTTTATCAGGGGGCTCGGTGTTGCCCCAGCATTTT. Its protein is CASSLSGGSVLPQHF.

The V gene is TRBV28, the J gene TRBJ1-5, with TRBD1 matching over 10 bases. Germline V gene sequence: CDR1 MDHEN, CDR2 SYDVKM. This CDR3 is 14 amino acids long. Germline trimming cut 8 bases from V and 3 bases from J; bases unmatched to any gene: 4. The CDR3 region is CASRTGGNNQPQHF. CDR3 nucleotide sequence: TGTGCCAGCCGGACAGGGGGTAACAATCAGCCCCAGCATTTT.

On this clone itself: The DNA is left out, because the CDR3 cannot be placed on it with certainty; the CDR3 is given as TCRdb lists it. The chain carries TRBV2 and TRBJ1-4; no DNA check was done on the table's D call, TRBD1. The germline V gene has CDR1 SNHLY and CDR2 FYNNEI. The CDR3 comprises 19 residues, both ends counted. CDR3: CARPVPAVKCGQGGEKLFF.

The table lists this clone with a count of one. J is TRBJ1-5 and V is TRBV19; D is possibly TRBD1 (6 bases). Trimming shortened V by 3 bases and J by 4 bases, and 10 bases separated the two germline ends. Germline lookup yields CDR1 LNHDA and CDR2 SQIVND (reference sequence). This CDR3 is 14 amino acids long. The CDR3 DNA reads as TGTGCCAGTAGTATTCCCAGGGGAAATCAGCCCCAGCATTTT. It encodes CASSIPRGNQPQHF.